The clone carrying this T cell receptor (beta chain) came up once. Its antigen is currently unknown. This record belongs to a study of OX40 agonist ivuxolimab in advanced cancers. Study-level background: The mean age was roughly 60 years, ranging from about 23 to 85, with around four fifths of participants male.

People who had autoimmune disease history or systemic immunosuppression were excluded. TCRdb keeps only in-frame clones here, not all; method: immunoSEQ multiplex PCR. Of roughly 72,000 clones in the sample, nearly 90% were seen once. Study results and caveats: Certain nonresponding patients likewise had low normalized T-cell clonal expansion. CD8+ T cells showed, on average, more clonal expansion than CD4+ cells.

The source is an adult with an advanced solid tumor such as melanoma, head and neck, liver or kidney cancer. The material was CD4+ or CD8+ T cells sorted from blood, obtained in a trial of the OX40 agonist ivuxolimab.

CDR3 in amino acids: CASALAGQPYGYTF. The CDR3 DNA is TGTGCCAGCGCTTTAGCGGGACAGCCCTATGGCTACACCTTC. The V call is TRBV2, the J call TRBJ1-2; TRBD1 agrees at 7 bases. V gave up 8 bases and J gave up 4 bases; unmatched junction bases: 10. The germline gives CDR1 SNHLY, CDR2 FYNNEI. The CDR3 has 14 amino acids.